The 3 T cell receptor beta chains reported below all come from one sample, sequenced in a study of OX40 agonist ivuxolimab in advanced cancers. The assay was immunoSEQ multiplex PCR, and TCRdb's table has in-frame clones only and misses some. Of fewer than 70,000 clones listed, around 84% are singletons. The sample was CD4+ or CD8+ T cells sorted from blood, taken in a trial of the OX40 agonist ivuxolimab. The receptors were sampled from an adult with an advanced solid tumor such as melanoma, head and neck, liver or kidney cancer.

This clone was observed once. The V and J genes are TRBV19 and TRBJ1-5, with D unresolved. The CDR3 runs to 15 residues. In germline, CDR1 is LNHDA, CDR2 SQIVND (reference sequence). V gave up 4 bases and J gave up 0 bases, with 10 bases separating them. DNA of the CDR3: TGTGCCAGTAGTAAGGGAGGTCTTAGCAATCAGCCCCAGCATTTT. Amino acid sequence: CASSKGGLSNQPQHF. The full variable domain, completed using reference TRBV19 and TRBJ1-5, is DGGITQSPKYLFRKEGQNVTLSCEQNLNHDAMYWYRQDPGQGLRLIYYSQIVNDFQKGDIAEGYSVSREKKESFPLTVTSAQKNPTAFYLCASSKGGLSNQPQHFGDGTRLSIL.

This clone is labeled medium-sized (0.01 to 0.1%). The rearrangement links TRBV5-1 to TRBJ2-7; either TRBD1 or TRBD2 may fit D (6 bases each). The CDR3 sequence is 15 residues long. Trimming pared 0 bases from V and 2 bases from J, leaving 12 bases between. CDR1 is SGHRS and CDR2 is YFSETQ in the germline V gene. The CDR3 sequence is CASSLGAGEAYEQYF. CDR3 in DNA: TGCGCCAGCAGCTTGGGTGCAGGGGAGGCCTACGAGCAGTACTTC.

This sequence joins TRBV5-6 and TRBJ2-1; possibly TRBD2 for D (5 bases). The germline V gene encodes CDR1 SGHDT and CDR2 YYEEEE. The CDR3 totals 15 residues. V was trimmed by 4 bases and J by 0 bases, leaving 11 bases between them. The CDR3 DNA sequence: TGTGCCAGCAGCCCGCTGGGGAGCTCCTACAATGAGCAGTTCTTC. It codes for CASSPLGSSYNEQFF. The full variable domain, with the rest looked up from reference TRBV5-6 and TRBJ2-1, is DAGVTQSPTHLIKTRGQQVTLRCSPKSGHDTVSWYQQALGQGPQFIFQYYEEEERQRGNFPDRFSGHQFPNYSSELNVNALLLGDSALYLCASSPLGSSYNEQFFGPGTRLTVL.